Detailed here is one T cell receptor beta chain. Antigen: not known. Sequencing was performed with immunoSEQ multiplex PCR; in TCRdb, only in-frame clones are kept and a portion is missing. This table holds around 1.4 million clones, 98% found once. This specimen comes from a study of shared clonotypes between healthy human individuals. Overall study context: Donors consisted of a couple of women and three men between 18 and 49.

Whole-study results and caveats: Among donors, the sharing of clonotypes was expected to be influenced by sequencing depth.

Germline V CDR1 and CDR2: MNHEY, SVGAGI. J lost 3 bases, V lost 5 bases, and 3 bases had no gene match. CDR3 size: 14 residues. This sequence joins TRBV6-5 and TRBJ1-5, with TRBD1 matching 8 bases. Sample: naive CD4+ T cells sorted from blood. The sample's subset: CD45RA+ positively selected. The clonotype was recovered from a man aged 25 to 40 in good health. CDR3 bases: TGTGCCAGCAGTCCGGACAGGGCCAATCAGCCCCAGCATTTT. The encoded protein is CASSPDRANQPQHF.